The sequence of this TCR beta chain was determined in a study of T cells in Graves' hyperthyroidism and ophthalmopathy (dated by TCRdb to between 2018 and 2020). As for the study more broadly: Peripheral blood was sampled at the time of initial diagnosis, prior to any treatment. To identify TCR V-J signatures that set the groups apart, the researchers used a discovery cohort of more than 95 patients, made up of about 44 with Graves' ophthalmopathy and about 55 with stable Graves' hyperthyroidism. Thyroid tissue and blood T-cell repertoires from six Graves' hyperthyroidism patients were also compared in the study. After sampling, hyperthyroidism patients received methimazole starting at 30 mg daily, and ophthalmopathy patients received high-dose intravenous methylprednisolone. The paper describes TCR Vbeta CDR3 sequencing of some 130 peripheral blood samples, made up of under 50 ophthalmopathy patients, over 70 hyperthyroidism patients and roughly 17 progressor patients. Whether ophthalmopathy could be predicted prospectively was tested in an independent validation cohort made up of under 20 hyperthyroidism patients plus 17 patients who later progressed to ophthalmopathy. The 95 to 100 discovery patients were divided at random into training and test sets in a 7:3 ratio.

Beyond this particular receptor, the publication reports: A model built on a 13 V-J signature distinguished ophthalmopathy from stable hyperthyroidism, reaching about 88% sensitivity and about 81% specificity in cross-validation and 80%/75% in testing. In validation, the model predicted progression to ophthalmopathy a median of roughly 6.5 months before onset, with 65% to 71% sensitivity and 72.22% specificity. No statistical method was used to fix the sample size in advance, and group allocation was not hidden from the investigators. Most expanded thyroid clonotypes (frequency above 0.001) were also detected in blood, suggesting blood repertoires may reflect thyroid immune responses.

This clonotype was recorded at least ten times. Its cognate antigen has yet to be identified. Within one base of it there is no much larger clone, and no base qualities were kept. Moderately to severely active disease, a Clinical Activity Score of at least 3, a NOSPECS grade of at least 4, and a duration under 3 months were present in ophthalmopathy patients. The study excluded patients with uncontrolled infections, other autoimmune diseases, pregnancy or lactation. Diagnoses were based on clinical symptoms, serum thyroxine and TRAb, thyroid ultrasound and orbital computed tomography. PBMCs were isolated from more than 8 ml of fresh peripheral blood by Ficoll-Paque density gradient centrifugation. Total RNA was extracted with Trizol reagent, and quality was checked on an Agilent 2100 Bioanalyzer. TCR beta CDR3 regions were amplified from RNA transcripts. The TCR CDR3 was subjected to a first round of RT-PCR using the HTBI primer set and the Qiagen OneStep RT-PCR kit. A second multiplex PCR round built the libraries, followed by size selection and purification. Paired-end sequencing of the libraries was performed with 100 bp reads on an Illumina HiSeq2000. Under the source paper's analysis protocol: SOAPnuke was used to process the raw data, removing reads that contained adapters or uncalled bases, had a mean Phred below 15, or lacked an exact match to the constant primer or identifier. COPE v1.2.5 was used to merge high-quality paired reads, and clonotypes were defined as unique nucleotide sequences. MiTCR v1.1 was used to align the clonotypes against IMGT TRBV, TRBD and TRBJ reference segments. Only V-J combinations with frequency above 0.0001, covering approximately 99% of repertoires, were analysed. The TCS score was defined as the ratio of F50 (clonal expansion) to E x V (chaos), calculated using BLOSUM62-based TCRdist between CDR3 peptides within each V-J. Welch's t-statistics and random forest reduced 500 to 550 V-J features to fewer than 15, which were used in a naive Bayes classifier (R e1071). The public reads were reprocessed in TCRdb via fastp at Q25 and MiXCR, keeping in-frame beta chains. Every CDR3 protein is listed once, alongside the most common genes and DNA of its rows. For this entry, the V and J calls and clone size follow TCRdb and not the study's own pipeline. The sample table contains hundreds of thousands of distinct CDR3 sequences; only one count was recorded for approximately 14% of them. The leading ten clones occupy around 13% of the sample.

Trimmed from V: 6 bases; trimmed from J: 0 bases; junction bases lacking a gene match: 5. Sequences SNHLY (CDR1) and FYNNEI (CDR2) are obtained from the germline V gene. From the cysteine up to the phenylalanine, the CDR3 has a length of 15 residues. The read is trimmed to its CDR3 DNA, 45 bases read in frame from base 1. Recombination joined TRBV2 with TRBJ1-5, and 7 junctional nucleotides match TRBD1. Sequences were obtained from blood. This receptor was identified in a woman between 45 and 60 years old with Graves' ophthalmopathy. The nucleotide sequence is TGTGCCAGCAGGCCCGGGACAGTTAGCAATCAGCCCCAGCATTTT. It codes for CASRPGTVSNQPQHF.